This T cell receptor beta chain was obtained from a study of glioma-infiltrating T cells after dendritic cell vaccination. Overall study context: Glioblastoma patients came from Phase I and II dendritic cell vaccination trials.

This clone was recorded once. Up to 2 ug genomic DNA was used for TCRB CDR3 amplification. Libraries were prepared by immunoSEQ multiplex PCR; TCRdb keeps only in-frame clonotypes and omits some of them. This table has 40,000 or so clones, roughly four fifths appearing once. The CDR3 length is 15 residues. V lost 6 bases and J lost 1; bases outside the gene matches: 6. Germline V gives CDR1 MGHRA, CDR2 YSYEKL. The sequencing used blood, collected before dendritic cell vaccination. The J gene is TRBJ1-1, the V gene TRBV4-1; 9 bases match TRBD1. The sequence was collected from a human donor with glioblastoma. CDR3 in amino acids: CASSHGQGTNTEAFF. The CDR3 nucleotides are TGCGCCAGCAGTCACGGACAGGGGACGAACACTGAAGCTTTCTTT.